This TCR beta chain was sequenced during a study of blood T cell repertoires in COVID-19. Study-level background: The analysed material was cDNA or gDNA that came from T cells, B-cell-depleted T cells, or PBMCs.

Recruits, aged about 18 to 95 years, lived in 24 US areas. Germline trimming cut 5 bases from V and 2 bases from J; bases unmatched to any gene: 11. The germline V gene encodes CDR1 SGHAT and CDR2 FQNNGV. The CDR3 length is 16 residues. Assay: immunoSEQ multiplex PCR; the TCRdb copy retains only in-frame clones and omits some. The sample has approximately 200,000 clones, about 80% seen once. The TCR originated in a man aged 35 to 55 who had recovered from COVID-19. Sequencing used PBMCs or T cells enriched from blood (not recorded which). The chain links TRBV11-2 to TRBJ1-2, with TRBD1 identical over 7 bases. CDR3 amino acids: CASSAGYRGLNYGYTF. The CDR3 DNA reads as TGTGCCAGCAGCGCCGGCTACAGGGGTTTGAACTATGGCTACACCTTC.